The subject of this entry is one TCR beta chain. The same CDR3 is also encoded by other DNA sequences in this sample. V dropped 5 bases and J dropped 0 bases, with 12 bases sitting between them. The CDR3 spans 15 residues. Germline V gene lookup returns CDR1 SGHAT and CDR2 FQNNGV. The sample originates from a study of shared clonotypes between healthy human individuals. Authors' data handling: There were no quality scores in the junction-only immunoSEQ sequences, so filtering differed. Some clones are missing from TCRdb's copy, which holds only in-frame ones; the method was immunoSEQ multiplex PCR. V and J calls and clone size are copied from that table; D and trimming were computed from the DNA. The sample shows some 2,400,000 clones, around 95% of them seen only once. CD45RA-negative memory and CD45RA+ naive subsets were split from the CD4+ cells.

The clonotype originates from a man in his late teens or twenties in good health. Sequencing was carried out using naive CD4+ T cells sorted from blood. Subset meaning: CD45RA+ positively selected. The V gene is TRBV11-2, the J gene TRBJ2-3; D is uncertain. CDR3 bases: TGTGCCAGCAGCCCAGATGGCACAAGCACAGATACGCAGTATTTT. It is translated as CASSPDGTSTDTQYF. Combining the CDR3 with reference TRBV11-2 and TRBJ2-3 gives the whole variable domain EAGVAQSPRYKIIEKRQSVAFWCNPISGHATLYWYQQILGQGPKLLIQFQNNGVVDDSQLPKDRFSAERLKGVDSTLKIQPAKLEDSAVYLCASSPDGTSTDTQYFGPGTRLTVL.